These 27 T cell receptor beta chains were all obtained from the same sample, sequenced in a study of T cells in Graves' hyperthyroidism and ophthalmopathy. TCR beta CDR3 region amplification was performed from RNA transcripts. HTBI primers drove first-round RT-PCR of the TCR CDR3. TCRdb re-called the multiplex PCR reads with MiXCR, one entry per CDR3 protein. Of 350,000 or so distinct CDR3 sequences in the sample, 18% were seen once. The sequenced material came from blood. The receptor source for this set is a woman aged 45-59 years with Graves' hyperthyroidism.

V usage is TRBV27 and J usage is TRBJ2-7; D not certain. This CDR3 is built from 13 residues. Germline CDR1 reads MNHEY; CDR2 reads SMNVEV (reference sequence). With 3 bases removed from V and 3 bases from J, the gap between germline ends came to 9 bases. This CDR3 reads CASSFDASYEQYF. The CDR3 region has the DNA TGTGCCAGCAGTTTCGACGCCAGCTACGAGCAGTACTTC.

This clonotype appeared many times. This chain joins TRBV20-1 and TRBJ2-3; 11 bases are shared with TRBD2. The CDR3 is 16 residues long. Unmatched junction bases numbered 7, after V lost 5 bases and J lost 0 bases. Germline assignment: CDR1 DFQATT and CDR2 SNEGSKA (reference sequence). The DNA of the CDR3 is TGCAGTGCTCCTGGACTAGCGGGTTCTAGCACAGATACGCAGTATTTT. The encoded protein is CSAPGLAGSSTDTQYF.

This clonotype came up many times. The rearrangement links TRBV18 to TRBJ2-3; a possible D gene is TRBD1 (5 bases). The ends were cut back, 1 base at V and 6 bases at J, with 17 bases in the middle. There are 16 residues in the CDR3. Germline CDR1 is KGHSH and CDR2 is LQKENI. CDR3 sequence: CASSPLKGPPADTQYF. The CDR3 DNA reads TGTGCCAGCTCACCACTAAAGGGGCCCCCGGCGGATACGCAGTATTTT.

This clonotype was detected a few times. This chain joins TRBV20-1 and TRBJ2-3; TRBD2 aligns across 13 bases. This CDR3 has 16 residues. V was clipped by 2 bases and J by 4 bases; unmatched bases: 6. Germline CDR1 and CDR2: DFQATT and SNEGSKA (reference sequence). The CDR3, as DNA: TGCAGTGCTAGACCCCGACTAGCGGGAGGCTCAGATACGCAGTATTTT. Its protein product is CSARPRLAGGSDTQYF.

The V and J genes are TRBV6-1 and TRBJ2-3; 9 nucleotides match TRBD2. Germline CDR1 is MNHNS and CDR2 is SASEGT. The CDR3 covers 17 residues. The J segment lost 4 bases and the V segment lost 7 bases, leaving 15 bases of the junction unmatched. DNA for the CDR3: TGTGCCAGCACACTCAGCGGTTGGCGGGGGGGGGCAGATACGCAGTATTTT. It is translated as CASTLSGWRGGADTQYF.

The rearrangement uses TRBV6-1 and TRBJ2-5; tentatively, D is TRBD2 (6 bases). The germline gives CDR1 MNHNS, CDR2 SASEGT. Trimming pared 6 bases from V and 5 bases from J, leaving 16 bases between. The CDR3 runs to 14 residues. CDR3 sequence: CASSSLGGHETQYF. DNA of the CDR3: TGTGCCAGCAGCTCCCTCGGAGGGCACGAGACCCAGTACTTC.

This clonotype turned up a few times. The chain uses TRBV2 and TRBJ2-1; 11 bases fit TRBD1. Germline assignment: CDR1 SNHLY and CDR2 FYNNEI. The length of the CDR3 is 16 residues. Trimming took 8 bases from V and 7 from J; bases not matched to a gene: 13. Here the CDR3 DNA reads TGTGCCAGCCGATCTCCCGGGGGACAGGGGGATAATGAGCAGTTCTTC. This codes for CASRSPGGQGDNEQFF.

This clonotype came up a few times. The junction and the germline gene differ at one end; a read error may be behind it. The V gene is TRBV11-2, the J gene TRBJ2-7, with 7 bases identical to TRBD1. This CDR3 is 15 amino acids long. Germline V CDR1 and CDR2: SGHAT, FQNNGV. For the CDR3, the DNA is TGTGCCAGCAGCCTAGACAGGGAACCCCCAGGCGAGCAGTACTTC. This sequence encodes CASSLDREPPGEQYF.

The chain couples TRBV6-2 or TRBV6-3 to TRBJ1-1; maybe TRBD1 (5 bases). Germline loops: CDR1 MNHEY, CDR2 SVGEGT. Trimming removed 5 bases at V and 0 bases at J, with 10 bases between. The CDR3 length is 14 residues. In DNA form, the CDR3 reads TGTGCCAGCAGTCCACAGGCGGTGAACACTGAAGCTTTCTTT. Translated: CASSPQAVNTEAFF.

V gene TRBV6-1 combines with J gene TRBJ1-4, with TRBD1 as a possible D gene (6 bases). Trimming pared 6 bases from V and 8 bases from J, leaving 19 bases between. This CDR3 is 15 amino acids long. The germline CDR1 and CDR2 sequences are MNHNS and SASEGT. The CDR3 nucleotides read TGTGCCAGCAGCGAAACAGGGTTGAGGGGAGAAAAACTGTTTTTT. This codes for CASSETGLRGEKLFF.

The chain links TRBV12-3 or TRBV12-4 to TRBJ2-3; no clear D gene. This CDR3 has 14 residues. The V and J ends lost 3 bases and 4 bases respectively, with 11 bases between them. The CDR3 region is CASSFTGGSDTQYF. Written as DNA, the CDR3 is TGTGCCAGCAGTTTTACCGGCGGCTCAGATACGCAGTATTTT.

This clonotype was found many times. The chain employs TRBV10-3 and TRBJ2-5; weak D call: TRBD2 (6 bases). V shed 3 bases and J shed 2 bases, with 13 bases lying between them. In germline, CDR1 is ENHRY, CDR2 SYGVKD. CDR3 size: 15 residues. The CDR3 DNA is TGTGCCATCAGTGAAGGAGGACTAACACAAGAGACCCAGTACTTC. Encoded protein: CAISEGGLTQETQYF.

There are many counts of this clonotype. V gene TRBV12-3 or TRBV12-4 combines with J gene TRBJ2-1, with TRBD2 as a possible D gene (6 bases). The CDR3 totals 16 residues. V was clipped by 0 bases and J by 3 bases, with 12 bases between them. CDR3 sequence (DNA): TGTGCCAGCAGTTTAGCGTGGCGGGGCCTCTACAATGAGCAGTTCTTC. Translated: CASSLAWRGLYNEQFF.

The DNA of the CDR3 is TGTGCCAGCAGCAAGCCTCCCGGGACAAGGTCTGAAAAACTGTTTTTT. It yields the protein CASSKPPGTRSEKLFF. The J gene is TRBJ1-4, the V gene TRBV28, with D perhaps TRBD1 (6 bases). Germline values: CDR1 MDHEN, CDR2 SYDVKM. The length of the CDR3 is 16 residues. The ends were cut back, 6 bases at V and 7 bases at J, with 21 bases in the middle.

The chain employs TRBV19 and TRBJ2-7; 11 bases are shared with TRBD1. CDR3 length: 14 residues. Losses at the gene ends were 4 bases for V and 7 bases for J; bases not matched to a gene: 6. CDR1 and CDR2 from the germline V gene are LNHDA and SQIVND (reference sequence). This chain's CDR3 is CASSTGQGAREQYF. In nucleotides, the CDR3 is TGTGCCAGTAGTACCGGACAGGGGGCGCGAGAGCAGTACTTC.

The chain recombines TRBV19 with TRBJ2-5; maybe TRBD1 (5 bases). Germline CDR1 LNHDA, CDR2 SQIVND (reference sequence). The CDR3 consists of 13 residues. V was pared by 6 bases and J by 4 bases, with 12 bases between. The CDR3 sequence is CASSQQEGETQYF. CDR3 coding DNA: TGTGCCAGTAGCCAACAGGAAGGAGAGACCCAGTACTTC. Combining the CDR3 with reference TRBV19 and TRBJ2-5 gives the whole variable domain DGGITQSPKYLFRKEGQNVTLSCEQNLNHDAMYWYRQDPGQGLRLIYYSQIVNDFQKGDIAEGYSVSREKKESFPLTVTSAQKNPTAFYLCASSQQEGETQYFGPGTRLLVL.

This clonotype occurred many times. The chain joins TRBV7-3 to TRBJ2-1; 7 bases align to TRBD1. This CDR3 spans 13 amino acids. Trimming removed 5 bases from V and 11 bases from J; junction bases left unmatched: 9. Germline V gene data show CDR1 as SGHTA and CDR2 as FQGTGA. The CDR3 region is CASSPSRDSKQFF. The CDR3 nucleotides read TGTGCCAGCAGCCCTAGCCGGGACAGTAAGCAGTTCTTC.

The chain has TRBV7-9 and TRBJ1-1; D might be TRBD1 (6 bases). V gave up 3 bases and J gave up 2 bases, with 13 bases separating them. Germline assignment: CDR1 SEHNR and CDR2 FQNEAQ (reference sequence). This CDR3 is built from 15 residues. CDR3 nucleotide sequence: TGTGCCAGCAGCTTTTTTGCAGGGGCCAACACTGAAGCTTTCTTT. This sequence encodes CASSFFAGANTEAFF.

The chain recombines TRBV6-1 with TRBJ1-2; D is undetermined. Looked up from germline, CDR1 is MNHNS and CDR2 is SASEGT. Trimming cost V 7 bases and J 6 bases, with 12 bases left between them. This CDR3 is built from 12 residues. CDR3 sequence (DNA): TGTGCCAGCAACTTACATACCGATGGCTACACCTTC. This codes for CASNLHTDGYTF.

This clonotype has a count of ten or more. The rearrangement uses TRBV6-1 and TRBJ1-2; 10 nucleotides line up with TRBD1. V was pared by 7 bases and J by 5 bases, with 1 base of the junction left unmatched. The CDR3 runs to 12 residues. Germline loops: CDR1 MNHNS, CDR2 SASEGT. The CDR3 is CASKGQGYGYTF. CDR3 nucleotide sequence: TGTGCCAGCAAGGGACAGGGGTATGGCTACACCTTC.

At least ten counts were recorded for this clonotype. The chain links TRBV30 to TRBJ2-7; 9 nucleotides match TRBD2. The germline gives CDR1 GTSNPN, CDR2 SVGIG (reference sequence). This CDR3 spans 17 amino acids. V trimming: 1 base; J trimming: 2 bases; junction bases outside the gene matches: 12. The CDR3 reads CAWSAIFRTSATYEQYF. The CDR3 bases are TGTGCCTGGAGTGCGATCTTTCGGACTAGCGCAACCTACGAGCAGTACTTC.

This clonotype occurred many times. This sequence joins TRBV6-1 and TRBJ2-7, with D unclear. Trimming took 3 bases from V and 1 from J, leaving 16 bases between them. Germline V gene lookup returns CDR1 MNHNS and CDR2 SASEGT. The CDR3 runs 16 residues. The CDR3 region is CASSDVAEEGSYEQYF. The CDR3, as DNA: TGTGCCAGCAGTGATGTGGCCGAAGAAGGGTCCTACGAGCAGTACTTC.

This clonotype came up a few times. The chain has TRBV12-3 or TRBV12-4 and TRBJ1-4; tentatively, D is TRBD1 (6 bases). The CDR3 consists of 15 residues. Trimming took 5 bases from V and 4 from J, leaving 14 bases between them. CDR3 in amino acids: CASSEPGVLNEKLFF. The CDR3 coding sequence is TGTGCCAGCAGTGAGCCAGGGGTTCTTAATGAAAAACTGTTTTTT.

Of note for this clonotype: A much larger clone lies one base from this, so it may be a read error. This sequence joins TRBV11-2 and TRBJ1-1; D gene uncertain. CDR1 and CDR2 from the germline V gene are SGHAT and FQNNGV. This CDR3 is 12 amino acids long. Trimming left V 5 bases short and J 9 bases short, with 13 bases between. CDR3 residues: CASSPVVAKAFF. In DNA form, the CDR3 reads TGTGCCAGCAGCCCCGTCGTTGCTAAAGCTTTCTTT. The complete variable domain, with remaining parts taken from reference TRBV11-2 and TRBJ1-1, reads EAGVAQSPRYKIIEKRQSVAFWCNPISGHATLYWYQQILGQGPKLLIQFQNNGVVDDSQLPKDRFSAERLKGVDSTLKIQPAKLEDSAVYLCASSPVVAKAFFGQGTRLTVV.

J is TRBJ2-3 and V is TRBV15; D not certain. Looked up from germline, CDR1 is LNHNV and CDR2 is YYDKDF (reference sequence). The CDR3 length is 13 residues. Trimming left V 0 bases short and J 9 bases short, with 10 bases between. CDR3 residues: CATSREGQATQYF. Written as DNA, the CDR3 is TGTGCCACCAGCAGAGAAGGTCAGGCGACGCAGTATTTT.

Note on this clonotype: Compared with germline, one end of the junction differs, possibly owing to a read error. This chain connects TRBV7-7 to TRBJ2-5; D unresolved. This CDR3 region has 13 residues. Germline CDR1 and CDR2: SSHAT and FNYEAQ (reference sequence). CDR3 coding DNA: TGTGCTAGCAGCTTAGGTTTGCGGGAGACCCAGTACTTC. It is translated as CASSLGLRETQYF. The variable domain in full, with the rest retrieved from reference TRBV7-7 and TRBJ2-5, is GAGVSQSPRYKVTKRGQDVTLRCDPISSHATLYWYQQALGQGPEFLTYFNYEAQPDKSGLPSDRFSAERPEGSISTLTIQRTEQRDSAMYRCASSLGLRETQYFGPGTRLLVL.

This clonotype was seen many times. The rearrangement uses TRBV20-1 and TRBJ2-7, with D tentatively TRBD1 (6 bases). V was shortened by 3 bases and J by 5 bases, with 14 bases between the two germline ends. The CDR3 sequence is 13 residues long. Germline V gene sequence: CDR1 DFQATT, CDR2 SNEGSKA (reference sequence). The CDR3 DNA sequence: TGCAGTGCTAGGTACGTCGCAGGGGACGAGCAGTACTTC. Its protein is CSARYVAGDEQYF.